Given below is one TCR beta chain in context. The antigen remains undetermined. This sample is part of a study of CXCR3-negative and CXCR3-positive naive CD8 T cells. Study background: The dataset comprises approximately 140 million TRB reads in total, with about 1.5 +/- 0.3 million reads per library.

It was by 5' RACE with UMI labels that the TRB cDNA libraries were prepared. TCRdb reworked the 5' RACE reads into one entry per CDR3 protein, no DNA. The sample's table shows approximately 47,000 distinct CDR3 sequences. Regarding the study as a whole: Both naive subsets showed comparably high diversity, and memory CD8+ cells showed much lower diversity.

Subsets of CD8+ T cells were each sorted in triplicate at hundreds of thousands of cells apiece. Germline-derived CDR1 and CDR2 are SQVTM and ANQGSEA. This CDR3 has 13 amino acids. Sample: naive CXCR3- CD8+ T cells from blood. The sample's subset: CD45RO-CCR7+CD27+CD95- naive CD8+ T cells lacking CXCR3 (TNR3-). The chain uses TRBV29-1 and TRBJ2-7; the TCRdb call, TRBD1, lacks DNA for checking. The receptor was derived from a human donor in good health. Some clones in this sample may be carry-over from other donors' samples. The CDR3 protein is CSVEGYRGHEQYF.